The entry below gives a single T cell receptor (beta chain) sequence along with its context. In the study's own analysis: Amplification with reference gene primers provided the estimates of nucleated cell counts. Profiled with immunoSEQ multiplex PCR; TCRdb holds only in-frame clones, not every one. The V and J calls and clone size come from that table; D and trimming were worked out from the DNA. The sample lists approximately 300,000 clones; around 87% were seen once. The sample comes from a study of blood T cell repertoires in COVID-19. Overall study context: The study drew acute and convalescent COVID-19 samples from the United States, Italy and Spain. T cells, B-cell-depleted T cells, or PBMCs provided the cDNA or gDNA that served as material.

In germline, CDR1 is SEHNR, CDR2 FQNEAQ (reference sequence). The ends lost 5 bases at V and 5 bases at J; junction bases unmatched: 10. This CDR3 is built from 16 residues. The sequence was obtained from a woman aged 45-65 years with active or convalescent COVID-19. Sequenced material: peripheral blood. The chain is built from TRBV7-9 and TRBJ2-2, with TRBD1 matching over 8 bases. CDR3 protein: CASSHTDRDGTGELFF. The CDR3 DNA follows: TGTGCCAGCAGCCACACGGACAGGGATGGGACCGGGGAGCTGTTTTTT. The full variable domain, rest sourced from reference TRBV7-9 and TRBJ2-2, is DTGVSQNPRHKITKRGQNVTFRCDPISEHNRLYWYRQTLGQGPEFLTYFQNEAQLEKSRLLSDRFSAERPKGSFSTLEIQRTEQGDSAMYLCASSHTDRDGTGELFFGEGSRLTVL.